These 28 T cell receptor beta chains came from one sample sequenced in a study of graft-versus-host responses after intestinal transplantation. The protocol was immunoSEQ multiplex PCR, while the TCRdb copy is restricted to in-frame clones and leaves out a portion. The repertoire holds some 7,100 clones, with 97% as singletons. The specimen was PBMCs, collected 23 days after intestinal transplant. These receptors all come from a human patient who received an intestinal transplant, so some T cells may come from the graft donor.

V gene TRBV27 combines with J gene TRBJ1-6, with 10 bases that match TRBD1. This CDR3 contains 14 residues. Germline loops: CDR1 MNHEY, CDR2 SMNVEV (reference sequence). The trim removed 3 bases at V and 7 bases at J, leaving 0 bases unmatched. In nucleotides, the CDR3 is TGTGCCAGCAGTTTGGGACAGGGGAATTCACCCCTCCACTTT. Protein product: CASSLGQGNSPLHF.

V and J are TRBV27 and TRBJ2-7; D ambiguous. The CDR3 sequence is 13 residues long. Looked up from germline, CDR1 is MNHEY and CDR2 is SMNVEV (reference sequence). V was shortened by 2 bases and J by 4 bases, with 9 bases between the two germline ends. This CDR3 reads CASSLRAPYEQYF. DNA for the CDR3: TGTGCCAGCAGTTTACGTGCCCCGTACGAGCAGTACTTC.

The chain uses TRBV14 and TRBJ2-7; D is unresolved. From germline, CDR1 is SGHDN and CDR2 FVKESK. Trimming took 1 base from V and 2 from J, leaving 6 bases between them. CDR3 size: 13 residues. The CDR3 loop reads CASSQVHPYEQYF. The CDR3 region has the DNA TGTGCCAGCAGCCAAGTCCACCCCTACGAGCAGTACTTC.

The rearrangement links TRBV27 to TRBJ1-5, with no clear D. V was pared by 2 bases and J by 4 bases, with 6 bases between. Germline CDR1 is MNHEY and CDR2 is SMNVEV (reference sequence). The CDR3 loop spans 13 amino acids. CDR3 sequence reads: CASSLRGNQPQHF. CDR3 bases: TGTGCCAGCAGTTTACGAGGGAATCAGCCCCAGCATTTT.

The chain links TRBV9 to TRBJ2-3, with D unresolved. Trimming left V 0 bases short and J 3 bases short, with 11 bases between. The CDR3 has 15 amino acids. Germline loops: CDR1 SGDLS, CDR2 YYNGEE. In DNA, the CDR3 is TGTGCCAGCAGCGTAGGGCCCCTAATGACAGATACGCAGTATTTT. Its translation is CASSVGPLMTDTQYF.

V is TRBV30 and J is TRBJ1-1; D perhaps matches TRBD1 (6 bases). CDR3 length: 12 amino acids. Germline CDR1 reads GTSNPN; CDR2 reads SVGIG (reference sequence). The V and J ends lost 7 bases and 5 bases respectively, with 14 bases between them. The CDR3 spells CASLTGPTEAFF. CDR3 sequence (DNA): TGTGCCTCACTTACAGGGCCAACTGAAGCTTTCTTT.

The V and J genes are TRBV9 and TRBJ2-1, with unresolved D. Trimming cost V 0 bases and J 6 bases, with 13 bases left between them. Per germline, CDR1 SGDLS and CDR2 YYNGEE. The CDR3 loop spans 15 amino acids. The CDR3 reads CASSVASPPSNEQFF. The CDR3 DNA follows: TGTGCCAGCAGCGTAGCAAGCCCCCCCTCCAATGAGCAGTTCTTC.

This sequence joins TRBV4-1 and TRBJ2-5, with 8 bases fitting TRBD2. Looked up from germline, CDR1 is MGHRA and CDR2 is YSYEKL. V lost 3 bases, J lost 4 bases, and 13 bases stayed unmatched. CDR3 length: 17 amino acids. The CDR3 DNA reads TGCGCCAGCAGCCACCCAAGAAGCGGGAGAGGGTCAGAGACCCAGTACTTC. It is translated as CASSHPRSGRGSETQYF.

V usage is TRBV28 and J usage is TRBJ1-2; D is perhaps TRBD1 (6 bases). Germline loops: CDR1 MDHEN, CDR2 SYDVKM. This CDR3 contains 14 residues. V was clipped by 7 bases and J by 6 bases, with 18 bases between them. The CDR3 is CASTVGAGVNGYTF. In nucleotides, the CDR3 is TGTGCCAGCACCGTAGGAGCAGGGGTGAATGGCTACACCTTC.

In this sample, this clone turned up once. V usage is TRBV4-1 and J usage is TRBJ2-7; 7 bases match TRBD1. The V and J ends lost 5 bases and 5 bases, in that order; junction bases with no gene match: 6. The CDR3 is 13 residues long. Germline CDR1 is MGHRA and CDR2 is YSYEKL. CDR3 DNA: TGCGCCAGCAGCGGAGCCCAGGGGGACGAGCAGTACTTC. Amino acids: CASSGAQGDEQYF.

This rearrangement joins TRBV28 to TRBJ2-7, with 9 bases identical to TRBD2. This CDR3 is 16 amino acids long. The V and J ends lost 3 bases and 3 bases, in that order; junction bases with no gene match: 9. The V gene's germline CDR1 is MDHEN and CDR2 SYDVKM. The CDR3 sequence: CASSFSRLAAYYEQYF. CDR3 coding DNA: TGTGCCAGCAGTTTCTCCCGACTAGCGGCTTACTACGAGCAGTACTTC.

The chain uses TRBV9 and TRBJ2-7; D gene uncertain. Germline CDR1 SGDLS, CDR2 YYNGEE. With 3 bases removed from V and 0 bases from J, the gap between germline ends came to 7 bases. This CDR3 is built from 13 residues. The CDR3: CASSDGYSYEQYF. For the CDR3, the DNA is TGTGCCAGCAGCGACGGGTACTCCTACGAGCAGTACTTC.

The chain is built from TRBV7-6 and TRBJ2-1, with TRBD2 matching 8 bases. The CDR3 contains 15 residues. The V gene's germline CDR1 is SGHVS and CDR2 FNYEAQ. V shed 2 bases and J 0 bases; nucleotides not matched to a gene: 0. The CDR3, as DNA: TGTGCCAGCAGCTTAAGCGGGAGCTCCTACAATGAGCAGTTCTTC. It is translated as CASSLSGSSYNEQFF.

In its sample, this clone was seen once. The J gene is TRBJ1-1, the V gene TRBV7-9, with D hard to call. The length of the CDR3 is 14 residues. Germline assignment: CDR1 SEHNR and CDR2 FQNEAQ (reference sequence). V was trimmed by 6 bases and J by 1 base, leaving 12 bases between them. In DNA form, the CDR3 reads TGTGCCAGCAGTTTACCCTGGGAGAACACTGAAGCTTTCTTT. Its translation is CASSLPWENTEAFF.

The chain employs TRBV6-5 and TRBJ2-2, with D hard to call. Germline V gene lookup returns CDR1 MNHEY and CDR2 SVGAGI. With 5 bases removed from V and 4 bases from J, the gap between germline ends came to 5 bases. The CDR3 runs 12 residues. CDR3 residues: CASSQSTGELFF. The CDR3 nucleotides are TGTGCCAGCAGTCAATCCACCGGGGAGCTGTTTTTT.

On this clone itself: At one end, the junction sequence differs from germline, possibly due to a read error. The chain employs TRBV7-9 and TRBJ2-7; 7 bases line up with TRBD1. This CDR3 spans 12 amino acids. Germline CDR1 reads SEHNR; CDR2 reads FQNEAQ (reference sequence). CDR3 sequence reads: CASRQGSHEQYF. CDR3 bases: TGTGCCAGCCGACAGGGCTCCCACGAGCAGTACTTC.

The CDR3 DNA reads TGTGCCAGCAGTTTACAAAAGGGAAACACCATATATTTT. Translation gives CASSLQKGNTIYF. The gene calls are TRBV28 and TRBJ1-3; no reliable D call. This CDR3 has 13 residues. CDR1 is MDHEN and CDR2 is SYDVKM in the germline V gene. V was clipped by 2 bases and J by 4 bases, with 6 bases between them.

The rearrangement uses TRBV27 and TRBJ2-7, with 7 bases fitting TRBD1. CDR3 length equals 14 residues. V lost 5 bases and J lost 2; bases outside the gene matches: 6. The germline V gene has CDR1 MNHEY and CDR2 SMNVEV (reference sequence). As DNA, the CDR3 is TGTGCCAGCAGTCCAGGGGACAGCACCTACGAGCAGTACTTC. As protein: CASSPGDSTYEQYF.

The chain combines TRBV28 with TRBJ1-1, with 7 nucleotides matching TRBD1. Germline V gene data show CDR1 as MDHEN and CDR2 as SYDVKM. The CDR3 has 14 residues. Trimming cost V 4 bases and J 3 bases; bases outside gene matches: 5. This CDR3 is CASSSWTGHTEAFF. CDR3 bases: TGTGCCAGCAGTTCCTGGACAGGACACACTGAAGCTTTCTTT.

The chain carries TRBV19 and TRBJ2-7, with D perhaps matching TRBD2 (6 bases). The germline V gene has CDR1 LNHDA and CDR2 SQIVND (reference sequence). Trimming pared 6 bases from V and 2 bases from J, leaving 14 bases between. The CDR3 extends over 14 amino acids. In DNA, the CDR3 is TGTGCCAGTAGGCACCGGGACTCTGCCTACGAGCAGTACTTC. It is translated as CASRHRDSAYEQYF.

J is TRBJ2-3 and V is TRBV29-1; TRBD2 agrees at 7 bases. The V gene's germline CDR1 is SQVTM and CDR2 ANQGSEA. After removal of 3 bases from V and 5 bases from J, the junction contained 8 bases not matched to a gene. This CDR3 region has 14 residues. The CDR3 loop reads CSVEGGPVGDTQYF. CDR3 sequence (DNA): TGCAGCGTTGAGGGAGGGCCGGTAGGAGATACGCAGTATTTT.

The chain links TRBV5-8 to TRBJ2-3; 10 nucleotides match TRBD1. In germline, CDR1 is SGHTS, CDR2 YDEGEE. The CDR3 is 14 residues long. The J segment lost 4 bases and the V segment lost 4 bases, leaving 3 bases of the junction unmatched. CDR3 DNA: TGTGCCAGCAGCACCGGACAGGGGGCAGATACGCAGTATTTT. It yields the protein CASSTGQGADTQYF. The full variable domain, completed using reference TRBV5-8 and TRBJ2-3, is EAGVTQSPTHLIKTRGQQATLRCSPISGHTSVYWYQQALGLGLQFLLWYDEGEERNRGNFPPRFSGRQFPNYSSELNVNALELEDSALYLCASSTGQGADTQYFGPGTRLTVL.

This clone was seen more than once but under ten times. The CDR3, as DNA: TGCGCCAGCAGCTTTCTCCCCCAAGCTAGCGGGTTTAATGAGCAGTTCTTC. Protein sequence: CASSFLPQASGFNEQFF. This chain uses TRBV5-1 with TRBJ2-1, with TRBD2 matching over 8 bases. Germline-derived CDR1 and CDR2 are SGHRS and YFSETQ. V was clipped by 2 bases and J by 7 bases; unmatched bases: 14. The CDR3 is made up of 17 amino acids.

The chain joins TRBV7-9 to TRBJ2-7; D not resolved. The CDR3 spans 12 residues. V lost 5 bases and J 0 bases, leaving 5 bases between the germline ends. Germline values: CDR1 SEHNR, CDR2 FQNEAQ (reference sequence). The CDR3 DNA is TGTGCCAGCAGCCCCCTCTCCTACGAGCAGTACTTC. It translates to CASSPLSYEQYF.

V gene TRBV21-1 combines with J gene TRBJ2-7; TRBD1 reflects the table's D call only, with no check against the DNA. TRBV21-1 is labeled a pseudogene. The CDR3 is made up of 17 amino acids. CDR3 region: CASSNLAGRGLSYEQYF. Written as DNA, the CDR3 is TGTGCCAGCAGCAATTTAGCTGGCAGGGGGCTCTCCTACGAGCAGTACTTC.

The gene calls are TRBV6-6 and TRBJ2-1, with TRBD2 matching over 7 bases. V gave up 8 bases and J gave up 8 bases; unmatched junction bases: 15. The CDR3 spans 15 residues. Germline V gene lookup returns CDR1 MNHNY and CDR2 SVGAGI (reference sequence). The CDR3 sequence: CASLRWGAGKDEQFF. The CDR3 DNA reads TGTGCCAGCCTCCGTTGGGGAGCGGGGAAGGATGAGCAGTTCTTC.

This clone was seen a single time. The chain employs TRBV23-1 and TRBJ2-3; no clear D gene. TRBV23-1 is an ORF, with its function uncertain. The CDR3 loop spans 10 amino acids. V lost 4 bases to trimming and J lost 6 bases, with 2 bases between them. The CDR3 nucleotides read TGCGCCAGCAGTCGGGATACGCAGTATTTT. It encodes CASSRDTQYF.

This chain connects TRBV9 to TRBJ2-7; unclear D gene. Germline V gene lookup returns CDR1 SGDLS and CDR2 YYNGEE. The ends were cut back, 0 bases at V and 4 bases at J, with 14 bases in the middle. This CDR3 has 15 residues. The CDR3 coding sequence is TGTGCCAGCAGCGTAGCGGTCGAAGGCCCTTACGAGCAGTACTTC. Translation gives CASSVAVEGPYEQYF.